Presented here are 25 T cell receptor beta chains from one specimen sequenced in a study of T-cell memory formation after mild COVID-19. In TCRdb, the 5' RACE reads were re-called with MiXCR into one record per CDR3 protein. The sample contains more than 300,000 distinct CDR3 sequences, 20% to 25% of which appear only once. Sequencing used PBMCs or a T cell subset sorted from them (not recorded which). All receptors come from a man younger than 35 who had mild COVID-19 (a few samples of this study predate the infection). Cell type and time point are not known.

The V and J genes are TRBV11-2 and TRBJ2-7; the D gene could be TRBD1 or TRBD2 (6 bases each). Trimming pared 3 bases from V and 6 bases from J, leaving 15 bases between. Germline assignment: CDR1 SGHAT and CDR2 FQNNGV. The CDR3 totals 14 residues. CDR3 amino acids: CASSLRRGISEQYF. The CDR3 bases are TGTGCCAGCAGCTTGAGGAGGGGGATAAGCGAGCAGTACTTC.

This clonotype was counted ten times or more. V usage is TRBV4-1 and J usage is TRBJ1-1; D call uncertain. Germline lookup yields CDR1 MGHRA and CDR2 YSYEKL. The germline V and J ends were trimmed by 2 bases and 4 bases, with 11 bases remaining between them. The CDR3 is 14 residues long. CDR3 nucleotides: TGCGCCAGCAGCCAATGGAGGGAGGGCACTGAAGCTTTCTTT. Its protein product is CASSQWREGTEAFF.

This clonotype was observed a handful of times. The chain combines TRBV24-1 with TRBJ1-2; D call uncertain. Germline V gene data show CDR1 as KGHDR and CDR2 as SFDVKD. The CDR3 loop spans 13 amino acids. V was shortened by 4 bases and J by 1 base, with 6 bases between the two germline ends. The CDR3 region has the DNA TGTGCCACCAGTGAAACAAATAACTATGGCTACACCTTC. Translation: CATSETNNYGYTF.

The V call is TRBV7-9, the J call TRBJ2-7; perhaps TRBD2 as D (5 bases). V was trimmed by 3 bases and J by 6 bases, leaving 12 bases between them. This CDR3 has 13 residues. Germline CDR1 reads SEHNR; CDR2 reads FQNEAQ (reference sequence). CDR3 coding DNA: TGTGCCAGCAGCTTTCGGGGAGAGGGCGAGCAGTACTTC. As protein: CASSFRGEGEQYF.

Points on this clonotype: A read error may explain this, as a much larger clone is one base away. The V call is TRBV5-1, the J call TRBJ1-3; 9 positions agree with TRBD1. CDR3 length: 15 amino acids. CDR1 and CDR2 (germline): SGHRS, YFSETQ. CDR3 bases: TGCGCCAGCAGATTGGACAGGGGAGCCGGAAACACCATATATTTT. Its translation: CASRLDRGAGNTIYF.

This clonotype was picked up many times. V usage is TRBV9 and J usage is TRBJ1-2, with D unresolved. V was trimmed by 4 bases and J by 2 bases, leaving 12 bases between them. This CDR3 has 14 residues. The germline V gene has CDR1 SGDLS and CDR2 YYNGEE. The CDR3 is CASSPPAGNYGYTF. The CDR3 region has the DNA TGTGCCAGCAGCCCCCCCGCGGGGAACTATGGCTACACCTTC.

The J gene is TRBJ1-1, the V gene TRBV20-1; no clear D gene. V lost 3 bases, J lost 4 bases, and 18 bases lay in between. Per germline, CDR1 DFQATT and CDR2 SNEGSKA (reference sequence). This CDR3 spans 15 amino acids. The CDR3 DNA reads TGCAGTGCTAGGGTGGTTTATGTGGGTGCCACTGAAGCTTTCTTT. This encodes CSARVVYVGATEAFF.

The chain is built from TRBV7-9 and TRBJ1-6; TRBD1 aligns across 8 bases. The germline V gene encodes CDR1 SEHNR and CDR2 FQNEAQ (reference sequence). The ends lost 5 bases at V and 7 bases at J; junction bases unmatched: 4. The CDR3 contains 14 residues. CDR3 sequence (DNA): TGTGCCAGCAGCCCTCGACAGGGGAATTCACCCCTCCACTTT. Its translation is CASSPRQGNSPLHF.

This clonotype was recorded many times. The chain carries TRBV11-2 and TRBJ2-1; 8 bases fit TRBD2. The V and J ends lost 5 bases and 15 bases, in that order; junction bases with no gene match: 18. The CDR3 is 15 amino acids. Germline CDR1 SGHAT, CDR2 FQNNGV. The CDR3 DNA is TGTGCCAGCAGCCACAGCGGGGGCCCCGTCCGGGGAGGGTTCTTC. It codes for CASSHSGGPVRGGFF.

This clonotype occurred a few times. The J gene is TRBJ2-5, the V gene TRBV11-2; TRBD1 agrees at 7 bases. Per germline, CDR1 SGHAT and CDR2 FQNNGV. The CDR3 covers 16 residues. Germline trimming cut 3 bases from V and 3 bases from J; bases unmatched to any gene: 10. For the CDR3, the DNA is TGTGCCAGCAGCTTTGGCCCCCCGGGACAGAAAGAGACCCAGTACTTC. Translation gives CASSFGPPGQKETQYF.

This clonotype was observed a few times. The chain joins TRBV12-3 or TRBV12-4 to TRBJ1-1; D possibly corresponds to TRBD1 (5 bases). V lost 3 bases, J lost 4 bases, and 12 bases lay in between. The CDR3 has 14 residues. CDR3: CASSFAGGGTEAFF. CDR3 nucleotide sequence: TGTGCCAGCAGTTTTGCCGGGGGAGGCACTGAAGCTTTCTTT.

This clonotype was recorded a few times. The CDR3: CASSTIQGPSNQPQHF. CDR3 in DNA: TGTGCCAGCTCAACAATCCAGGGGCCTAGCAATCAGCCCCAGCATTTT. J is TRBJ1-5 and V is TRBV27; perhaps TRBD1 as D (6 bases). Germline V CDR1 and CDR2: MNHEY, SMNVEV (reference sequence). This CDR3 contains 16 residues. V was shortened by 8 bases and J by 0 bases, with 17 bases between the two germline ends.

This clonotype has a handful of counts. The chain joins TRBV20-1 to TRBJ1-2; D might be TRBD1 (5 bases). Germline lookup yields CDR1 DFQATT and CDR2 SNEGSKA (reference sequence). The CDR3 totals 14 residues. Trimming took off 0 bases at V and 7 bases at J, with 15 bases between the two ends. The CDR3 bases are TGCAGTGCTAGAGATACCCAGGGATTAAGTGGCTACACCTTC. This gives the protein CSARDTQGLSGYTF.

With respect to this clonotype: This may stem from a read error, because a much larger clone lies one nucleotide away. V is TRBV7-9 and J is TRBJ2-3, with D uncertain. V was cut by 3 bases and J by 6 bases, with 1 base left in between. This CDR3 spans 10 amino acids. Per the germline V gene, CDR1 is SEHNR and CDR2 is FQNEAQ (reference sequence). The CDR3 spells CASSFDTQYF. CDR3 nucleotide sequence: TGTGCCAGCAGCTTTGATACGCAGTATTTT.

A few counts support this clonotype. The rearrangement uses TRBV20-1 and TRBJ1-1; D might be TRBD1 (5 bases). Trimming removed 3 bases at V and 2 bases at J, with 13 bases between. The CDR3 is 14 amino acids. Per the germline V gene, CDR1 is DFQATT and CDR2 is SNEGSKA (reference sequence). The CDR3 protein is CSARTAGFNTEAFF. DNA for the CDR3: TGCAGTGCTAGGACGGCAGGGTTCAACACTGAAGCTTTCTTT.

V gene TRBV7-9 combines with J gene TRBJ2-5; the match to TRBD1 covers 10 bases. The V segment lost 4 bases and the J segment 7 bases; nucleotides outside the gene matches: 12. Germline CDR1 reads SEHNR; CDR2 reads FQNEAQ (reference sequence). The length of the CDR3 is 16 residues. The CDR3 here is CASSWGQGTSYGTQYF. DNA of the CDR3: TGTGCCAGCAGCTGGGGACAGGGGACATCGTATGGGACCCAGTACTTC.

CDR3 sequence: CASSDRVGETQYF. The CDR3, as DNA: TGCGCCAGCAGTGACAGGGTTGGAGAGACCCAGTACTTC. The chain recombines TRBV5-1 with TRBJ2-5; 7 bases are shared with TRBD1. CDR3 size: 13 residues. Germline assignment: CDR1 SGHRS and CDR2 YFSETQ. After removal of 5 bases from V and 4 bases from J, the junction contained 5 bases not matched to a gene.

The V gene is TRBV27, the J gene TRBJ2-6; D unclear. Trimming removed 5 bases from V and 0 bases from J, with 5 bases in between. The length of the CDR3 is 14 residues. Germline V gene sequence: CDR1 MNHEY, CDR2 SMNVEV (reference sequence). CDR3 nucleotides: TGTGCCAGCAGTGCCCTCTCTGGGGCCAACGTCCTGACTTTC. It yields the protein CASSALSGANVLTF. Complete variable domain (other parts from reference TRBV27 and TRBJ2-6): EAQVTQNPRYLITVTGKKLTVTCSQNMNHEYMSWYRQDPGLGLRQIYYSMNVEVTDKGDVPEGYKVSRKEKRNFPLILESPSPNQTSLYFCASSALSGANVLTFGAGSRLTVL.

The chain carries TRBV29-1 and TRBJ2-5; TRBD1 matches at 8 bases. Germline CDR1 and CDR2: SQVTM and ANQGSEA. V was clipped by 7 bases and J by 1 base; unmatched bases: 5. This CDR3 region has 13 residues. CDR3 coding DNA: TGCAGCGGGGGGACAGGACGCCAAGAGACCCAGTACTTC. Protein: CSGGTGRQETQYF.

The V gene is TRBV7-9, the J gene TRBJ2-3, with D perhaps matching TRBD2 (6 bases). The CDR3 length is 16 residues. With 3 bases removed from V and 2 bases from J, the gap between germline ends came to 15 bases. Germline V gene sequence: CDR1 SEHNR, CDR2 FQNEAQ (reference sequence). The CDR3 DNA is TGTGCCAGCAGCTTGGGGGAGGTGACCCTCACAGATACGCAGTATTTT. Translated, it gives CASSLGEVTLTDTQYF.

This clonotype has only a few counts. The CDR3 here is CASSQGTPGGSTDTQYF. Here the CDR3 DNA reads TGTGCCAGCAGCCAGGGGACCCCGGGGGGTTCCACAGATACGCAGTATTTT. The rearrangement links TRBV7-2 to TRBJ2-3; D is possibly TRBD2 (7 bases). Germline V gene lookup returns CDR1 SGHTA and CDR2 FQGNSA. V lost 5 bases and J 2 bases, leaving 20 bases between the germline ends. The CDR3 sequence is 17 residues long. Full variable domain (rest looked up from reference TRBV7-2 and TRBJ2-3): GAGVSQSPSNKVTEKGKDVELRCDPISGHTALYWYRQSLGQGLEFLIYFQGNSAPDKSGLPSDRFSAERTGGSVSTLTIQRTQQEDSAVYLCASSQGTPGGSTDTQYFGPGTRLTVL.

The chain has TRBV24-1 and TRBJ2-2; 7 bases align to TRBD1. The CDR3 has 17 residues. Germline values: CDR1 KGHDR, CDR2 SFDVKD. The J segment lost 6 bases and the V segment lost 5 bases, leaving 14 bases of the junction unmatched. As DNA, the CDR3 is TGTGCCACCAGTGGGGGGCCGACAGGGACCCTTCCCGGGGAGCTGTTTTTT. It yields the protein CATSGGPTGTLPGELFF.

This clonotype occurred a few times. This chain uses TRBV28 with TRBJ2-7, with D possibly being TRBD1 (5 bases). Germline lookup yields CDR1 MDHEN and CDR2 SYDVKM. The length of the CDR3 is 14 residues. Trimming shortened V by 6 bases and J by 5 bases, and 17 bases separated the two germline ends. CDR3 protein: CASSPGQGFDEQYV. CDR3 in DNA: TGTGCCAGCAGCCCTGGGCAGGGCTTCGACGAGCAGTACGTC.

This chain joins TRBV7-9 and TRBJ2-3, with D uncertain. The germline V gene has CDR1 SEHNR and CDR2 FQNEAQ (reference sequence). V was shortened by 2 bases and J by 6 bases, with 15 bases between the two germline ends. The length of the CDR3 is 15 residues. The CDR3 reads CASSLSPVGSDTQYF. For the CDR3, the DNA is TGTGCCAGCAGCTTAAGCCCCGTAGGGTCGGATACGCAGTATTTT.

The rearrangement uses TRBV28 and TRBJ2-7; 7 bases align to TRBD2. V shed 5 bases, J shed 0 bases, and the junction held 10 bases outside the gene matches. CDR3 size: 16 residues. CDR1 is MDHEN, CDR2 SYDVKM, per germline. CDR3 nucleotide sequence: TGTGCCAGCAGTCCGCCTGGAGCGGGGCTCTCCTACGAGCAGTACGTC. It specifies CASSPPGAGLSYEQYV.